One sample yielded the 11 T cell receptor beta chains listed below, sequenced in a study of T cell responses to AZD1222 COVID-19 vaccine. Assay: immunoSEQ multiplex PCR; the TCRdb copy retains only in-frame clones and omits some. The sample includes around 120,000 clones, over 80% of them seen just once. This specimen was peripheral blood, taken on day 0 of AZD1222 vaccination. The receptors originated from an adult in good health.

The J gene is TRBJ2-7, the V gene TRBV5-4; 7 bases map to TRBD1. Germline values: CDR1 SGHNT, CDR2 YYREEE (reference sequence). The V segment lost 4 bases and the J segment 3 bases; nucleotides outside the gene matches: 7. This CDR3 has 14 amino acids. CDR3 residues: CASSRGQRVYEQYF. CDR3 coding DNA: TGTGCCAGCAGCAGGGGACAGAGGGTCTACGAGCAGTACTTC.

The chain recombines TRBV5-6 with TRBJ1-6; 8 bases are a match to TRBD1. Germline V gene data show CDR1 as SGHDT and CDR2 as YYEEEE. This CDR3 spans 16 amino acids. Germline trimming cut 2 bases from V and 7 bases from J; bases unmatched to any gene: 8. The CDR3 loop is CASSFFSGGKNSPLHF. The CDR3 coding sequence is TGTGCCAGCAGCTTCTTTTCAGGGGGCAAAAATTCACCCCTCCACTTT.

The chain couples TRBV27 to TRBJ2-7; 10 bases align to TRBD1. This CDR3 has 14 residues. V lost 2 bases and J lost 5; bases outside the gene matches: 3. Germline lookup yields CDR1 MNHEY and CDR2 SMNVEV (reference sequence). This chain's CDR3 is CASSLRQGANEQYF. The DNA for the CDR3 is TGTGCCAGCAGTTTAAGACAGGGGGCCAACGAGCAGTACTTC.

This clone was counted between two and nine times. The same CDR3 is also encoded by other DNA sequences in this sample. V is TRBV19 and J is TRBJ1-1; TRBD1 might be the D (5 bases). CDR1 and CDR2 (germline): LNHDA, SQIVND (reference sequence). The CDR3 is made up of 13 amino acids. V lost 5 bases and J lost 0, with 7 bases in between. The CDR3 is CASSSGLNTEAFF. For the CDR3, the DNA is TGTGCCAGTAGTTCGGGACTGAACACTGAAGCTTTCTTT. The whole variable domain, filled in from reference TRBV19 and TRBJ1-1, reads DGGITQSPKYLFRKEGQNVTLSCEQNLNHDAMYWYRQDPGQGLRLIYYSQIVNDFQKGDIAEGYSVSREKKESFPLTVTSAQKNPTAFYLCASSSGLNTEAFFGQGTRLTVV.

Of note for this clone: The sample holds other DNA sequences that translate to the same CDR3. The V call is TRBV5-1, the J call TRBJ2-5; 7 bases agree with TRBD2. Germline trimming cut 4 bases from V and 2 bases from J; bases unmatched to any gene: 5. CDR3 length equals 14 residues. Germline lookup yields CDR1 SGHRS and CDR2 YFSETQ. The CDR3 loop reads CASSPGTTQETQYF. For the CDR3, the DNA is TGCGCCAGCAGCCCCGGGACTACTCAAGAGACCCAGTACTTC.

The CDR3 reads CASSRQRGMQETQYF. Written as DNA, the CDR3 is TGCGCCAGCAGCCGTCAGAGGGGGATGCAAGAGACCCAGTACTTC. The chain recombines TRBV5-1 with TRBJ2-5; D may be TRBD1 (6 bases). CDR3 length: 15 residues. The V gene lost 4 bases and the J gene lost 2 bases, with 15 bases spanning the gap. Looked up from germline, CDR1 is SGHRS and CDR2 is YFSETQ.

The chain combines TRBV12-3 or TRBV12-4 with TRBJ1-1, with TRBD1 as a possible D gene (5 bases). The CDR3 extends over 13 amino acids. V shed 6 bases and J shed 3 bases, with 11 bases lying between them. The CDR3 loop is CASSDQGHTEAFF. In DNA, the CDR3 is TGTGCCAGCAGCGATCAGGGTCACACTGAAGCTTTCTTT.

V gene TRBV15 combines with J gene TRBJ2-4, with TRBD2 matching 9 bases. CDR3 length: 16 amino acids. Germline trimming cut 6 bases from V and 3 bases from J; bases unmatched to any gene: 9. The germline gives CDR1 LNHNV, CDR2 YYDKDF (reference sequence). The CDR3 loop reads CATRSGLARGKNIQYF. CDR3 DNA: TGTGCCACCAGGTCCGGACTAGCGAGGGGCAAAAACATTCAGTACTTC.

This chain connects TRBV24-1 to TRBJ2-1, with TRBD2 as a possible D gene (5 bases). The CDR3 extends over 16 amino acids. Looked up from germline, CDR1 is KGHDR and CDR2 is SFDVKD. V was pared by 3 bases and J by 0 bases, with 11 bases between. The CDR3 DNA reads TGTGCCACCAGTGATCCGACGGGGAGCTCCTACAATGAGCAGTTCTTC. It specifies CATSDPTGSSYNEQFF.

This clone is a singleton in its sample. The chain combines TRBV28 with TRBJ1-4; maybe TRBD1 (6 bases). The CDR3 is 14 residues long. Germline values: CDR1 MDHEN, CDR2 SYDVKM. The ends were cut back, 5 bases at V and 8 bases at J, with 15 bases in the middle. CDR3 coding DNA: TGTGCCAGCAGTACGGGGGGCTCGAAAGAAAAACTGTTTTTT. Its translation is CASSTGGSKEKLFF. Full variable domain (outside the CDR3, taken from reference TRBV28 and TRBJ1-4): DVKVTQSSRYLVKRTGEKVFLECVQDMDHENMFWYRQDPGLGLRLIYFSYDVKMKEKGDIPEGYSVSREKKERFSLILESASTNQTSMYLCASSTGGSKEKLFFGSGTQLSVL.

This chain uses TRBV28 with TRBJ1-2, with 12 bases lining up with TRBD1. The trim removed 5 bases at V and 2 bases at J, leaving 9 bases unmatched. The CDR3 covers 17 residues. CDR1 is MDHEN and CDR2 is SYDVKM in the germline V gene. The CDR3 here is CASSLGTGGVGNYGYTF. In DNA, the CDR3 is TGTGCCAGCAGTCTTGGGACAGGGGGCGTAGGGAACTATGGCTACACCTTC.